The 14 T cell receptor beta chains presented below share a single source sample, sequenced in a study of OX40 agonist ivuxolimab in advanced cancers. Profiled with immunoSEQ multiplex PCR; TCRdb holds only in-frame clones, not every one. The sample has roughly 77,000 clones, 85% seen once. This specimen was CD4+ or CD8+ T cells sorted from blood, taken in a trial of the OX40 agonist ivuxolimab. These receptors originate from an adult with an advanced solid tumor such as melanoma, head and neck, liver or kidney cancer.

The V and J genes are TRBV27 and TRBJ1-1, with 7 bases identical to TRBD1. Germline CDR1 and CDR2: MNHEY and SMNVEV (reference sequence). The CDR3 runs to 12 residues. Trimming removed 3 bases from V and 11 bases from J; junction bases left unmatched: 6. This chain's CDR3 is CASSFSGGPAFF. The CDR3, as DNA: TGTGCCAGCAGTTTCTCAGGGGGACCGGCTTTCTTT.

CDR3 DNA: TGCGCCAGCAGCCCGGGACAGGGAATCTCAGATACGCAGTATTTT. Protein product: CASSPGQGISDTQYF. The chain has TRBV5-1 and TRBJ2-3; 9 nucleotides align to TRBD1. Germline V gene data show CDR1 as SGHRS and CDR2 as YFSETQ. The CDR3 runs to 15 residues. With 4 bases clipped from V and 4 bases from J, the junction kept 7 bases outside the gene matches.

V gene TRBV6-1 combines with J gene TRBJ1-1; the D gene is possibly TRBD1 (5 bases). The CDR3 has 14 residues. Trimming took off 3 bases at V and 1 base at J, with 9 bases between the two ends. Germline CDR1 and CDR2: MNHNS and SASEGT. CDR3 in amino acids: CASSEGRGNTEAFF. CDR3 sequence (DNA): TGTGCCAGCAGTGAGGGGCGGGGGAACACTGAAGCTTTCTTT.

This clone was picked up a small number of times. The junction departs from germline at one end; a sequencing error may be responsible. The gene calls are TRBV10-3 and TRBJ1-3; D gene ambiguous. The CDR3 is 14 residues long. CDR1 is ENHRY and CDR2 is SYGVKD in the germline V gene. CDR3 residues: CASSYTTSGNTIYF. The CDR3 coding sequence is TGTGCCAGCAGTTACACTACAAGTGGAAACACCATATATTTT.

This chain links TRBV7-2 with TRBJ2-3, with 12 bases that match TRBD2. Per the germline V gene, CDR1 is SGHTA and CDR2 is FQGNSA. The CDR3 covers 17 residues. The junction had 6 bases not matched to a gene; V was cut back by 1 base and J by 4 bases. CDR3 amino acids: CASSLGALAGGPDTQYF. CDR3 DNA: TGTGCCAGCAGCTTAGGTGCACTAGCGGGGGGTCCAGATACGCAGTATTTT.

The rearrangement joins TRBV4-3 to TRBJ2-1; D not certain. CDR3 length: 13 residues. In germline, CDR1 is LGHNA, CDR2 YSLEER. The V end lost 3 bases, the J end lost 9 bases, and 12 bases lay between the germline ends. CDR3 coding DNA: TGCGCCAGCAGCCACAAACCTGGCGGTGAGCAGTTCTTC. This codes for CASSHKPGGEQFF.

This clone has just a few counts. Other DNA sequences in the sample encode the same CDR3. The CDR3 region is CASRKDAGGTEAFF. In nucleotides, the CDR3 is TGTGCCAGTAGAAAAGACGCAGGTGGCACTGAAGCTTTCTTT. This chain links TRBV2 with TRBJ1-1; no reliable D call. The ends were cut back, 9 bases at V and 4 bases at J, with 18 bases in the middle. This CDR3 comprises 14 residues. Germline V lookup: CDR1 SNHLY, CDR2 FYNNEI.

The chain joins TRBV7-3 to TRBJ2-2; 11 nucleotides agree with TRBD1. The V gene's germline CDR1 is SGHTA and CDR2 FQGTGA. The CDR3 totals 16 residues. V gave up 4 bases and J gave up 10 bases; unmatched junction bases: 11. The CDR3 here is CASSSDRGLTSSELFF. The CDR3 coding sequence is TGTGCCAGCAGCTCGGACAGGGGGCTGACCTCTTCGGAGCTGTTTTTT.

The chain recombines TRBV4-3 with TRBJ1-6; D is possibly TRBD1 (6 bases). The germline V and J ends were trimmed by 1 base and 13 bases, with 11 bases remaining between them. The length of the CDR3 is 13 residues. Germline values: CDR1 LGHNA, CDR2 YSLEER. This chain's CDR3 is CASSQALDRPLHF. The CDR3 DNA is TGCGCCAGCAGCCAAGCCCTCGACAGGCCCCTCCACTTT.

The V and J genes are TRBV4-1 and TRBJ2-7; maybe TRBD1 (5 bases). The CDR3 length is 14 residues. Germline V CDR1 and CDR2: MGHRA, YSYEKL. V lost 1 base and J lost 0, with 7 bases in between. The CDR3 spells CASSQGQFSYEQYF. CDR3 in DNA: TGCGCCAGCAGCCAAGGACAGTTCTCCTACGAGCAGTACTTC.

The gene calls are TRBV28 and TRBJ1-2, with 7 nucleotides matching TRBD1. V shed 3 bases, J shed 6 bases, and the junction held 10 bases outside the gene matches. Germline loops: CDR1 MDHEN, CDR2 SYDVKM. The length of the CDR3 is 15 residues. As DNA, the CDR3 is TGTGCCAGCAGTTTTACAGGGGTAGGTGTGGATGGCTACACCTTC. Amino acid sequence: CASSFTGVGVDGYTF.

V and J are TRBV19 and TRBJ2-3; D gene unclear. CDR1 and CDR2 (germline): LNHDA, SQIVND (reference sequence). There are 14 residues in the CDR3. The germline V and J ends were trimmed by 5 bases and 2 bases, with 11 bases remaining between them. As DNA, the CDR3 is TGTGCCAGTAGTCTTAGGGTAGCCACAGATACGCAGTATTTT. This gives the protein CASSLRVATDTQYF.

The V and J genes are TRBV6-5 and TRBJ2-7, with 9 bases fitting TRBD1. The CDR3 runs to 15 residues. Germline trimming cut 6 bases from V and 0 bases from J; bases unmatched to any gene: 6. CDR1 and CDR2 from the germline V gene are MNHEY and SVGAGI. The CDR3: CASSRGQGSSYEQYF. For the CDR3, the DNA is TGTGCCAGCAGCCGCGGACAGGGGAGCTCCTACGAGCAGTACTTC.

This rearrangement joins TRBV2 to TRBJ2-5, with D possibly matching TRBD2 (5 bases). Germline CDR1 and CDR2: SNHLY and FYNNEI. The CDR3 has 13 amino acids. The V and J ends lost 7 bases and 1 base respectively, with 10 bases between them. CDR3: CASNSGVQETQYF. The CDR3 DNA is TGTGCCAGCAATTCCGGGGTCCAAGAGACCCAGTACTTC.